This T cell receptor (beta chain) stems from a study of human T cells and chemical hapten exposure (dated by TCRdb to about 2021). Context from the whole study: For sensitization, 2% DPC in acetone was applied to an approximately 2 cm by approximately 2 cm area of upper inner arm skin. Patients additionally received weekly therapeutic DPC doses to the scalp throughout the roughly 25-week study period. Patch tests used Finn chambers with 0.01% DPC on the upper back, scored after 6 days by International Contact Dermatitis Research Group standards. Most of the patients in the cohort were female, and the cohort covered alopecia areata with under or over 50% scalp involvement, alopecia totalis and alopecia universalis. Libraries were pooled for sequencing, and variation in per-sample TCR yields was attributed mainly to small differences in library volumes within the pool. The study tracked peripheral blood TCR repertoire changes in vivo during primary and secondary sensitization to the hapten diphenylcyclopropenone (DPC) in alopecia patients. Blood samples were taken from patients before sensitization (week 0) and then at 2, 6 and about 24 weeks after DPC sensitization. Blood for TCR sequencing was provided by twenty-nine alopecia patients at one to four time points (pre-sensitization, 2, 6 and 24 weeks).

The junction shows trimming of 3 bases on V and 3 bases on J, plus 9 bases between the germline ends. The CDR3 sequence holds 14 residues, the cysteine and phenylalanine included. The kept DNA is CDR3 alone, 42 bases in frame from the first base. Overall study outcomes, separate from this receptor: Alopecia, a presumed autoimmune disease, was present in all patients, so the immune response of the patients might differ from that of healthy individuals. DPC sensitization did not change how many TCRs were above 1 in 1000 frequency, and no evidence was found of alterations in global repertoire structure. Repeated subsampling changed both the strength of the expansion versus patch-test correlation and the threshold at which that correlation became significant. Patch test score correlated positively with the number of PT1 expanded TCRs, reaching significance at thresholds 8, 16 and 32 but not at 4. Compared with pre-sensitization or healthy control sets, expanded TCRs formed significantly more large CDR3 similarity clusters, which is consistent with antigen-driven responses.

The time point label of this sample denotes: patch test 2, 6 weeks after DPC sensitization. The intended sense of this specimen's treatment or condition label: therapeutic diphenylcyclopropenone sensitization with weekly scalp DPC. Blood at each patch-test visit was drawn before the patch test was applied. Patients were considered eligible if aged 18 to 70, diagnosed with alopecia and deemed suitable for DPC therapy, and patients were excluded if pregnant. Total RNA was extracted from unfractionated whole blood collected in Tempus Blood RNA tubes. Libraries were built with RACE. The sequencer listed for this sample is NextSeq 500. Library preparation attached unique molecular identifiers to individual cDNA molecules for quantitative, reproducible TCR counting. For every blood RNA sample, sequencing covered both the TCR alpha and TCR beta chains. In the original analysis: Samples had a median of 95,638 TCRs, with a range from roughly 23,224 to 700,000. V, J and CDR3 annotation of the TCR reads was performed with the Decombinator software suite. For PS versus PT1 abundance plots, all samples were subsampled to the same number of TCRs (28,000). Expanded TCRs were defined as absent before sensitization and observed at least eight times at the 2-week time point. Clones were called with MiXCR by TCRdb after fastp trimmed the public reads at Q25, and only in-frame beta chains were retained. Entries that share a CDR3 protein sequence are merged under the most common genes and DNA. The V and J calls and clone size come from TCRdb's table, not from the authors' own analysis. The sample contains about 380,000 distinct CDR3 sequences, just under 6.5% of them found a single time. The ten largest clones capture around 6.1% of the sample.

This clonotype was seen a few times. The target of this receptor is not known. No qualities accompany the bases; no much larger clone lies one base away. This clonotype was obtained from a young woman with alopecia areata. Some clones in this sample may be carry-over from other donors' samples. The V and J segments used are TRBV12-3 or TRBV12-4 and TRBJ1-5, with the D gene not clear enough to name. Sequenced here: whole blood, sampled in connection with sensitization to the hapten diphenylcyclopropenone (DPC). The nucleotides are TGTGCCAGCAGTTTTGGTCGGACCAATCAGCCCCAGCATTTT. Its translation reads: CASSFGRTNQPQHF.